This is a list of T cell receptor beta chains from one sample in a study of shared clonotypes between healthy human individuals. TCRdb's copy holds only in-frame clones and misses some; the assay was immunoSEQ multiplex PCR. This table has around 700,000 clones, around three quarters appearing once. Material for sequencing was memory CD4+ T cells sorted from blood. These receptor sequences come from a woman in her twenties or thirties in good health. CDR3s include the opening cysteine and the closing phenylalanine or tryptophan. The D gene is left open where the match is weak. Only some rows state a clone size, as once, few, many or a class for expanded clones.

CDR3nt: TGTGCCAGCAGCGTAGGTTCTAGCGGGAACACCGGGGAGCTGTTTTTT
CDR3aa: CASSVGSSGNTGELFF
j_gene: TRBJ2-2
abundance: NA
v_gene: TRBV9
d_gene: TRBD2

CDR3nt: TGTGCCAGCAGATCGGTCGACAGGGTCATGAAGGGCTACACCTTC
CDR3aa: CASRSVDRVMKGYTF
j_gene: TRBJ1-2
abundance: many
v_gene: TRBV28
d_gene: TRBD1

CDR3nt: TGTGCCAGCAACCCTGGGGGGATGGGGGCCAACGTCCTGACTTTC
CDR3aa: CASNPGGMGANVLTF
j_gene: TRBJ2-6
abundance: NA
v_gene: TRBV5-4
d_gene: NA

CDR3nt: TGTGCCAGCAGTTTAACAGGGGGCTCAGGCTACACCTTC
CDR3aa: CASSLTGGSGYTF
j_gene: TRBJ1-2
abundance: NA
v_gene: TRBV28
d_gene: TRBD1

CDR3nt: TGTGCCAGCAGGCTGAGACTAGCTCCCTCCTACGAGCAGTACTTC
CDR3aa: CASRLRLAPSYEQYF
j_gene: TRBJ2-7
abundance: NA
v_gene: TRBV6-5
d_gene: TRBD2

CDR3nt: TGTGCCAGTAATTACGGGACTAGCAACGTTCTGTACTTC
CDR3aa: CASNYGTSNVLYF
j_gene: TRBJ2-7
abundance: many
v_gene: TRBV19
d_gene: TRBD2

CDR3nt: TGTGCCAGCAGCCAAACACTAGCGGGAGGGCCGGCCAATGAGCAGTTCTTC
CDR3aa: CASSQTLAGGPANEQFF
j_gene: TRBJ2-1
abundance: NA
v_gene: TRBV4-2
d_gene: TRBD2

CDR3nt: TGTGCCAGCAGCCACCTAAGCCTCCTGCGGGAGGGTGTGAAGTATTTT
CDR3aa: CASSHLSLLREGVKYF
j_gene: TRBJ2-3
abundance: NA
v_gene: TRBV14
d_gene: TRBD2

CDR3nt: TGCAGTGCCGTCCGGGGCTACGAGCAGTACTTC
CDR3aa: CSAVRGYEQYF
j_gene: TRBJ2-7
abundance: few
v_gene: TRBV20-1
d_gene: NA

CDR3nt: TGTGCCAGCTCACCACCACAGGGGAGCACAGATACGCAGTATTTT
CDR3aa: CASSPPQGSTDTQYF
j_gene: TRBJ2-3
abundance: NA
v_gene: TRBV18
d_gene: TRBD1

CDR3nt: TGCGCCAGCAGCTTGACTAGCGGGTCATACAATGAGCAGTTCTTC
CDR3aa: CASSLTSGSYNEQFF
j_gene: TRBJ2-1
abundance: NA
v_gene: TRBV5-1
d_gene: TRBD2

CDR3nt: TGTGCCAGCAGCTCAGCCTCGAACTACGAGCAGTACTTC
CDR3aa: CASSSASNYEQYF
j_gene: TRBJ2-7
abundance: few
v_gene: TRBV5-4
d_gene: NA

CDR3nt: TGTGCCAGCAGTCCCCGGGGGAGGGGGACCTCAAATGAGCAGTTCTTC
CDR3aa: CASSPRGRGTSNEQFF
j_gene: TRBJ2-1
abundance: NA
v_gene: TRBV27
d_gene: NA

CDR3nt: TGCGCCAGCAGCTTGGCCCAGCCGAGCACTGAAGCTTTCTTT
CDR3aa: CASSLAQPSTEAFF
j_gene: TRBJ1-1
abundance: many
v_gene: TRBV5-1
d_gene: NA

CDR3nt: TGTGCCAGCTCACCGCGGTATAGGGACAATGAGCAGTTCTTC
CDR3aa: CASSPRYRDNEQFF
j_gene: TRBJ2-1
abundance: NA
v_gene: TRBV18
d_gene: NA

CDR3nt: TGCGCCAGCAGTGAAGGCCGACTCGCCGCTAACTATGGCTACACCTTC
CDR3aa: CASSEGRLAANYGYTF
j_gene: TRBJ1-2
abundance: NA
v_gene: TRBV10-2
d_gene: NA

CDR3nt: TGTGCCAGCAGCGTGGGCAACACCGGGGAGCTGTTTTTT
CDR3aa: CASSVGNTGELFF
j_gene: TRBJ2-2
abundance: NA
v_gene: TRBV9
d_gene: NA

CDR3nt: TGTGCAAGTCGCTTAGGAGTACTAGCGGGAGCAGATACGCAGTATTTT
CDR3aa: CASRLGVLAGADTQYF
j_gene: TRBJ2-3
abundance: NA
v_gene: TRBV12-2
d_gene: NA

CDR3nt: TGCGCCAGCAGCCAAGACGGAGGGGGCTACCGAAACTCTGGAAACACCATATATTTT
CDR3aa: CASSQDGGGYRNSGNTIYF
j_gene: TRBJ1-3
abundance: few
v_gene: TRBV4-1
d_gene: TRBD1

CDR3nt: TGCGCCAGCAGCCAAAATCTCCCAGAAGGCTACACCTTC
CDR3aa: CASSQNLPEGYTF
j_gene: TRBJ1-2
abundance: NA
v_gene: TRBV4-1
d_gene: NA

CDR3nt: TGTGCCAGCAGTTTGTTCTCGACGGGGGAGGAGCAGTACTTC
CDR3aa: CASSLFSTGEEQYF
j_gene: TRBJ2-7
abundance: NA
v_gene: TRBV28
d_gene: NA

CDR3nt: TGTGCCAGCAGTCCCAGGGGGCTCCCCGGGGAGACCCAGTACTTC
CDR3aa: CASSPRGLPGETQYF
j_gene: TRBJ2-5
abundance: NA
v_gene: TRBV6-6
d_gene: TRBD1

CDR3nt: TGCAGTGCAGCTCGGGAGTCCCAGTTCTTC
CDR3aa: CSAARESQFF
j_gene: TRBJ2-1
abundance: NA
v_gene: TRBV20-1
d_gene: NA

CDR3nt: TGTGCCAGCAGAACTCCGGGGAAGGGGCGGGAGCAGTACTTC
CDR3aa: CASRTPGKGREQYF
j_gene: TRBJ2-7
abundance: NA
v_gene: TRBV11-2
d_gene: NA

CDR3nt: TGTGCCAGCAGCTTGCCCAGCGGGAGTTTTGAGCAGTTCTTC
CDR3aa: CASSLPSGSFEQFF
j_gene: TRBJ2-1
abundance: once
v_gene: TRBV5-4
d_gene: TRBD2

CDR3nt: TGTGCCAGCAGCTTGTGGGGACAGGGAGAGACCCAGTACTTC
CDR3aa: CASSLWGQGETQYF
j_gene: TRBJ2-5
abundance: NA
v_gene: TRBV7-9
d_gene: TRBD1

CDR3nt: TGCGCCAGCGCGGTAAGCGCGAGGAGCGACGAGCAGTACTTC
CDR3aa: CASAVSARSDEQYF
j_gene: TRBJ2-7
abundance: NA
v_gene: TRBV5-1
d_gene: NA

CDR3nt: TGCAGTGCTAGAGCCTCTTATGGCTACACCTTC
CDR3aa: CSARASYGYTF
j_gene: TRBJ1-2
abundance: NA
v_gene: TRBV20-1
d_gene: NA

CDR3nt: TGTGCCAGCGGGGGCGGCAGTTATTATGGCTACACCTTC
CDR3aa: CASGGGSYYGYTF
j_gene: TRBJ1-2
abundance: NA
v_gene: TRBV28
d_gene: NA

CDR3nt: TGTGCCAGTAGTAATAAGGGGCCCATTCCGGCGGATGGCTACACCTTC
CDR3aa: CASSNKGPIPADGYTF
j_gene: TRBJ1-2
abundance: NA
v_gene: TRBV19
d_gene: NA

CDR3nt: TGTGCCAGCAGTTTATGGCGGATGAAGAGAGGGGGAGGTTATCAGCCCCAGCATTTT
CDR3aa: CASSLWRMKRGGGYQPQHF
j_gene: TRBJ1-5
abundance: NA
v_gene: TRBV28
d_gene: NA

CDR3nt: TGCGCCAGCATGACAGGGAGAGCTACAGATACGCAGTATTTT
CDR3aa: CASMTGRATDTQYF
j_gene: TRBJ2-3
abundance: many
v_gene: TRBV5-1
d_gene: TRBD1

CDR3nt: TGTGCCAGCAGCTTAAGGCGGGAGCCAGATACGCAGTATTTT
CDR3aa: CASSLRREPDTQYF
j_gene: TRBJ2-3
abundance: NA
v_gene: TRBV7-9
d_gene: TRBD2

CDR3nt: TGTGCCAGCAGCTTAGGGGCCAGCAACACTGAAGCTTTCTTT
CDR3aa: CASSLGASNTEAFF
j_gene: TRBJ1-1
abundance: NA
v_gene: TRBV11-3
d_gene: NA

CDR3nt: TGTGCCAGGGAGCAGACAGGGACAACCAATCAGCCCCAGCATTTT
CDR3aa: CAREQTGTTNQPQHF
j_gene: TRBJ1-5
abundance: NA
v_gene: TRBV6-4
d_gene: TRBD1

CDR3nt: TGTGCCAGCAGTACCCCCCACACCCTGGGGACCGGGGAGCTGTTTTTT
CDR3aa: CASSTPHTLGTGELFF
j_gene: TRBJ2-2
abundance: many
v_gene: TRBV5-4
d_gene: NA

CDR3nt: TGTGCCAGCAGTCCCACCGGACAGGGTACCGAAAAACTGTTTTTT
CDR3aa: CASSPTGQGTEKLFF
j_gene: TRBJ1-4
abundance: NA
v_gene: TRBV28
d_gene: TRBD1

CDR3nt: TGTGCCAGCAGCGGCAAAACAGGGCACTATCCCTTGGGTTACACCTTC
CDR3aa: CASSGKTGHYPLGYTF
j_gene: TRBJ1-2
abundance: NA
v_gene: TRBV5-5
d_gene: NA

CDR3nt: TGTGCCAGCAGCCCGAGCTACGAGCAGTACTTC
CDR3aa: CASSPSYEQYF
j_gene: TRBJ2-7
abundance: NA
v_gene: TRBV6-1
d_gene: NA

CDR3nt: TGCAGCGTCCCGACGGGGGTGCCAGATACGCAGTATTTT
CDR3aa: CSVPTGVPDTQYF
j_gene: TRBJ2-3
abundance: NA
v_gene: TRBV29-1
d_gene: NA

CDR3nt: TGTGCCAGCCGGGGCGGGAACTATGGCTACACCTTC
CDR3aa: CASRGGNYGYTF
j_gene: TRBJ1-2
abundance: few
v_gene: TRBV6-6
d_gene: NA

CDR3nt: TGTGCCAGCAGCTCACAGGGGGCGCGGGGCTACACCTTC
CDR3aa: CASSSQGARGYTF
j_gene: TRBJ1-2
abundance: NA
v_gene: TRBV11-1
d_gene: TRBD1

CDR3nt: TGTGCCAGCAGTCCCACAGGTCCGACCCAGCATTTT
CDR3aa: CASSPTGPTQHF
j_gene: TRBJ1-5
abundance: NA
v_gene: TRBV28
d_gene: NA

CDR3nt: TGTGCCAGCAGCTTAACTGGACAGGGATGGAATCAGCCCCAGCATTTT
CDR3aa: CASSLTGQGWNQPQHF
j_gene: TRBJ1-5
abundance: NA
v_gene: TRBV5-6
d_gene: TRBD1

CDR3nt: TGTGCCAGCAGCTTAGAGGGGGCTAGCGGTAAAGAGACCCAGTACTTC
CDR3aa: CASSLEGASGKETQYF
j_gene: TRBJ2-5
abundance: few
v_gene: TRBV11-2
d_gene: NA

CDR3nt: TGTGCCAGCAGACGGGACACTGGATCCTACGAGCAGTACTTC
CDR3aa: CASRRDTGSYEQYF
j_gene: TRBJ2-7
abundance: NA
v_gene: TRBV5-4
d_gene: NA

CDR3nt: TGTGCCAGCAGCCGGGCCATGTTGACGGAAAAACTGTTTTTT
CDR3aa: CASSRAMLTEKLFF
j_gene: TRBJ1-4
abundance: NA
v_gene: TRBV28
d_gene: NA

CDR3nt: TGTGCCAGCAGTGACGGGGCGTCGTCCTATGGCTACACCTTC
CDR3aa: CASSDGASSYGYTF
j_gene: TRBJ1-2
abundance: NA
v_gene: TRBV6-4
d_gene: NA

CDR3nt: TGTGCCAGCTCACCACGGCCGGCGGGAGAGGGGGAGCAGTACTTC
CDR3aa: CASSPRPAGEGEQYF
j_gene: TRBJ2-7
abundance: NA
v_gene: TRBV18
d_gene: TRBD2